This T cell receptor beta chain was retrieved from a study of T cells in Graves' hyperthyroidism and ophthalmopathy. This clonotype was seen repeatedly, ten times or more. Its antigen is still unknown. Amplification of TCR beta CDR3 regions used RNA as the template. The HTBI set primed first-round TCR CDR3 RT-PCR. A single record per CDR3 protein comes from TCRdb applying MiXCR to the multiplex PCR reads. Among 200,000 to 250,000 distinct CDR3 sequences, over 15% were seen once, and the ten largest hold around 30%. This CDR3 has 13 amino acids. V lost 5 bases and J lost 3, with 8 bases in between. Germline CDR1 MNHEY, CDR2 SMNVEV (reference sequence). Broader study findings: Ophthalmopathy and stable hyperthyroidism were separated by a 13 V-J model. Blood also showed most of the thyroid clonotypes that were expanded above 0.001.

Material: blood. The source of this sequence is a woman aged 18-29 years with Graves' ophthalmopathy. The chain employs TRBV27 and TRBJ1-5; D ambiguous. The CDR3 loop reads CASSVGINQPQHF. CDR3 coding DNA: TGTGCCAGCAGTGTGGGGATCAATCAGCCCCAGCATTTT.